A selection of T cell receptor beta chains follows, all from one sample in a study of regulatory T cells in long-lasting Graves disease. TCRdb fed the multiplex PCR reads into MiXCR, producing one record per CDR3 protein. The sample shows 350,000 to 550,000 distinct CDR3 sequences, over 15% of them seen only once. The sample was also linked to a second study, of T cells in Graves' hyperthyroidism and ophthalmopathy.

The material was peripheral blood mononuclear cells (PBMCs), obtained at new diagnosis, from a patient treated with antithyroid drugs. The receptors originated from a woman between 18 and 29 years old with Graves disease. CDR3s include the opening cysteine and the closing phenylalanine or tryptophan. The D gene is left open where the match is weak. Clone size appears in some rows only: once, few, many, or a class for an expanded clone.

TRBJ1-1 many . TRBV5-1 CASSPRRGVENTEAFF TGCGCCAGCAGCCCGAGACGAGGGGTGGAGAACACTGAAGCTTTCTTT
TRBJ1-1 many TRBD1 TRBV6-1 CASSHRDRGRTEAFF TGTGCCAGCAGCCACCGGGACAGGGGGCGAACTGAAGCTTTCTTT
TRBJ1-5 many . TRBV29-1 CSVGGGNQPQHF TGCAGCGTTGGAGGGGGCAATCAGCCCCAGCATTTT
TRBJ2-2 . . TRBV3-1 CASSQSAGLSANTGELFF TGTGCCAGCAGCCAATCTGCAGGGTTAAGTGCGAACACCGGGGAGCTGTTTTTT
TRBJ2-7 . . TRBV9 CASSVQGSYEQYF TGTGCCAGCAGCGTCCAGGGCTCCTACGAGCAGTACTTC
TRBJ2-6 . . TRBV15 CATSRVGAGANVLTF TGTGCCACCAGCAGAGTGGGCGCCGGGGCCAACGTCCTGACTTTC
TRBJ2-5 many TRBD2 TRBV7-9 CASSRTSGRALSSETQYF TGTGCCAGCAGCCGGACTAGCGGGAGGGCACTTTCATCGGAGACCCAGTACTTC
TRBJ1-1 . . TRBV5-1 CASSANRVNTEAFF TGCGCCAGCAGCGCAAACAGGGTGAACACTGAAGCTTTCTTT
TRBJ2-7 few . TRBV7-2 CATSAWAGPRVEQYF TGTGCCACCTCAGCCTGGGCAGGGCCTAGGGTCGAGCAGTACTTC
TRBJ2-3 many . TRBV24-1 CATSVGWDTQYF TGTGCCACCAGTGTGGGGTGGGATACGCAGTATTTT
TRBJ2-7 . TRBD1 TRBV6-1 CASRKSGQGGYEQYF TGTGCCAGCAGGAAATCTGGACAGGGGGGGTACGAGCAGTACTTC
TRBJ1-2 . . TRBV6-9 CASSYSGSRYGYTF TGTGCCAGCAGTTACTCAGGGAGTCGCTATGGCTACACCTTC
TRBJ2-1 many . TRBV15 CATSRDRERVADNEQFF TGTGCCACCAGCAGAGATAGGGAGCGGGTGGCGGACAATGAGCAGTTCTTC
TRBJ1-1 many . TRBV28 CASRNSPLNTEAFF TGTGCCAGCAGGAATTCTCCTCTGAACACTGAAGCTTTCTTT
TRBJ1-2 few TRBD1 TRBV5-4 CASSSVPGQGRYGYTF TGTGCCAGCAGCTCTGTCCCGGGACAGGGTCGCTATGGCTACACCTTC
TRBJ2-1 many . TRBV30 CAWSAPFGSVLNNEQFF .
TRBJ2-3 many . TRBV5-1 CASSLAHRSTDTQYF TGCGCCAGCAGCTTGGCTCACCGCTCCACGGATACGCAGTATTTT
TRBJ1-1 many . TRBV2 CASSVEALDWVTEAFF TGTGCCAGCAGTGTTGAAGCCCTCGACTGGGTCACTGAAGCTTTCTTT
TRBJ2-2 . TRBD2 TRBV10-1 CASSAASGNLGELFF TGCGCCAGCAGTGCGGCTAGCGGGAATCTAGGGGAGCTGTTTTTT
TRBJ2-1 many TRBD2 TRBV19 CASSIEGLGVDEQFF TGTGCCAGTAGTATAGAGGGACTAGGAGTCGATGAGCAGTTCTTC
TRBJ2-1 . TRBD2 TRBV10-2 CASSEDSGRRDNEQFF TGCGCCAGCAGTGAGGACAGCGGGAGAAGGGACAATGAGCAGTTCTTC
TRBJ2-1 many . TRBV5-1 CASSLEAAYNEQFF TGCGCCAGCAGCTTGGAGGCAGCCTACAATGAGCAGTTCTTC
TRBJ2-7 many . TRBV3-1 CASSEQGLSAYEQYF TGTGCCAGCAGTGAGCAGGGGTTATCAGCCTACGAGCAGTACTTC
TRBJ1-1 . . TRBV20-1 CSARWNTEAFF TGCAGTGCTAGATGGAACACTGAAGCTTTCTTT
TRBJ2-1 . TRBD2 TRBV28 CASSLHRGLAGGGYNEQFF TGTGCCAGCAGTTTACACAGGGGACTAGCGGGAGGGGGCTACAATGAGCAGTTCTTC
TRBJ2-7 few . TRBV18 CASSPIPTGYEQYF TGTGCCAGCTCACCAATCCCTACTGGCTACGAGCAGTACTTC
TRBJ2-5 many TRBD1 TRBV28 CASSKTGGDIETQYF TGTGCCAGCAGCAAGACAGGGGGGGATATAGAGACCCAGTACTTC
TRBJ2-5 many . TRBV18 CASSPPAGGGETQYF TGTGCCAGCTCACCACCGGCGGGTGGAGGAGAGACCCAGTACTTC
TRBJ2-7 many . TRBV28 CASSTSINYYEQYF TGTGCCAGCAGTACTAGTATAAACTACTACGAGCAGTACTTC
TRBJ2-1 . TRBD2 TRBV19 CASSIGGTSGRYNEQFF TGTGCCAGTAGTATAGGGGGGACTAGCGGGCGCTACAATGAGCAGTTCTTC
TRBJ1-4 many . TRBV2 CASTRDSLFNEKLFF TGTGCCAGCACCAGAGACAGTCTTTTTAATGAAAAACTGTTTTTT
TRBJ2-6 once . TRBV5-8 CASSLPTSASGANVLTF TGTGCCAGCAGCTTGCCGACATCCGCGTCTGGGGCCAACGTCCTGACTTTC
TRBJ2-7 many TRBD2 TRBV7-9 CASSSPSGEGVYEQYF TGTGCCAGCAGCTCACCTAGTGGGGAGGGAGTGTACGAGCAGTACTTC
TRBJ2-1 many TRBD2 TRBV28 CASSLSSGGYNEQFF TGTGCCAGCAGTTTATCGTCGGGGGGTTACAATGAGCAGTTCTTC
TRBJ2-7 many TRBD2 TRBV5-5 CASSLGPSGSVYEQYF TGTGCCAGCAGCTTGGGGCCTAGCGGGTCTGTATACGAGCAGTACTTC
TRBJ2-2 few . TRBV15 CATSRDPGPNTGELFF TGTGCCACCAGCAGAGATCCGGGGCCGAACACCGGGGAGCTGTTTTTT
TRBJ2-2 many . TRBV20-1 CSARDLRDGAGELFF TGCAGTGCTAGAGATCTGAGAGATGGGGCCGGGGAGCTGTTTTTT
TRBJ2-3 . . TRBV9 CASSVAPGSTDTQYF TGTGCCAGCAGCGTAGCCCCCGGAAGCACAGATACGCAGTATTTT
TRBJ1-1 . . TRBV7-6 CASSPSGPPTEAFF TGTGCCAGCAGCCCTAGTGGGCCCCCGACTGAAGCTTTCTTT